The clone carrying this T cell receptor (beta chain) was seen ten or more times. Via MiXCR, TCRdb re-called the 5' RACE reads, giving one row per CDR3 protein. In the table there are over 250,000 distinct CDR3 sequences, roughly 9% of which are singletons. This entry belongs to a study of identical twins. This CDR3 contains 13 residues. Deletions cut 6 bases from V and 2 bases from J, with 11 bases between. CDR1 and CDR2 from the germline V gene are MNHEY and SMNVEV (reference sequence). The same data also contributed to another study, on yellow fever vaccine responses in identical twins.

The source is a woman younger than 30 in good health. V usage is TRBV27 and J usage is TRBJ2-7; D gene uncertain. The sequenced sample was CD8+ T cells sorted from blood. The CDR3 spells CASSNGLTYEQYF. Here the CDR3 DNA reads TGTGCCAGCAGCAACGGGCTAACCTACGAGCAGTACTTC.